The 4 T cell receptor beta chains listed next were all sequenced from one sample in a study of blood T cell repertoires in COVID-19 (dated by TCRdb to 2020 to 2022). The library was prepared using the immunoSEQ multiplex PCR assay. As stored in TCRdb, this immuneACCESS dataset retains in-frame rearrangements with V and J assigned. A fraction of the clones does not appear; measured against another copy, unresolved V genes explain less than half of the discrepancy, and the remainder lacks a known reason. Here the sample has about 90,000 clones; 76% occur a single time. The top ten clones comprise around 7% of the sample. Input material: peripheral blood. These receptors were obtained from a man aged 70 or older with acute or convalescent COVID-19.

V and J are TRBV4-1 and TRBJ2-1; 7 positions agree with TRBD2. J was trimmed by 1 base and V by 1 base; bases with no gene match: 4. The CDR3 sequence is 16 residues long. In germline, CDR1 is MGHRA, CDR2 YSYEKL. CDR3 DNA sequence: TGCGCCAGCAGCCAAGTCGGTAGCGGGTCCTACAATGAGCAGTTCTTC. Protein: CASSQVGSGSYNEQFF.

This clone was observed a handful of times. The chain joins TRBV14 to TRBJ2-2; weak D call: TRBD1 (6 bases). Trimming pared 1 base from V and 4 bases from J, leaving 13 bases between. The CDR3 length is 16 residues. CDR1 and CDR2 (germline): SGHDN, FVKESK. In DNA, the CDR3 is TGTGCCAGCAGCCAAGTCAGGGCACAGGGCACCGGGGAGCTGTTTTTT. This gives the protein CASSQVRAQGTGELFF.

The V gene is TRBV9, the J gene TRBJ1-2; the match to TRBD1 covers 10 bases. Losses at the gene ends were 4 bases for V and 7 bases for J; bases not matched to a gene: 10. Germline V gives CDR1 SGDLS, CDR2 YYNGEE. This CDR3 comprises 15 residues. This chain's CDR3 is CASSPTGQGTGGYTF. For the CDR3, the DNA is TGTGCCAGCAGCCCCACGGGACAGGGGACTGGTGGCTACACCTTC.

J is TRBJ2-2 and V is TRBV5-6, with 14 bases that match TRBD2. The CDR3 loop spans 19 amino acids. V lost 6 bases and J lost 3; bases outside the gene matches: 13. Germline CDR1 SGHDT, CDR2 YYEEEE. The CDR3, as DNA: TGTGCCAGCATCCGTCGGTGGACTAGCGGGGGGTCCTACACCGGGGAGCTGTTTTTT. Its protein product is CASIRRWTSGGSYTGELFF.